These T cell receptor beta chains were read from a single sample in a study of human T cells and chemical hapten exposure. TCRdb ran MiXCR on the RACE reads and lists one entry per CDR3 protein. The sample gives 90,000 to 110,000 distinct CDR3 sequences, less than 10% of which show up once; around 3.1% is in the top ten. The material was whole blood, obtained in connection with sensitization to the hapten diphenylcyclopropenone (DPC). The receptors here all came from a woman between 40 and 55 years old with alopecia areata. Some clones in this sample may be carry-over from other donors' samples. Both conserved end residues are trimmed from each CDR3.

v_gene	j_gene	CDR3aa
TRBV14	TRBJ1-1	ASSQELGRGAF
TRBV5-6	TRBJ2-6	ASSWRVAGANVLT
TRBV25-1	TRBJ1-2	ASSAGTGGYGYT
TRBV20-1	TRBJ2-4	SARTLAKNIQY
TRBV23-1	TRBJ2-7	ASSHGQGLHEQY
TRBV7-3	TRBJ2-7	ASSFTGSGSYEQY
TRBV20-1	TRBJ2-4	SASRESLAKNIQY
TRBV4-3	TRBJ2-5	ASSQGPRQETQY
TRBV2	TRBJ1-1	ATHDERGAGTEAF
TRBV7-2	TRBJ1-3	ASSLGPGTGNTIY
TRBV12-3/TRBV12-4	TRBJ2-1	ASGKSGEDNEQF
TRBV4-1	TRBJ1-2	ASSQERAGTGQNGYT
TRBV20-1	TRBJ2-3	SASWDRDNTDTQY
TRBV5-1	TRBJ2-5	ASSHGTSEETQY
TRBV4-2	TRBJ2-3	ASSQDRALRTDTQY
TRBV7-2	TRBJ2-7	ASSLRDFQY
TRBV20-1	TRBJ2-7	SARVEGFKDGRSYEQY
TRBV9	TRBJ1-4	ASSPRLNNEKLF
TRBV12-3/TRBV12-4	TRBJ1-1	ASRRQGGFGTEAF
TRBV20-1	TRBJ2-5	SASDSIQETQY
TRBV20-1	TRBJ2-2	SARALEGDTGELF
TRBV27	TRBJ1-6	ASSLSFRQAPLSPLH
TRBV4-1	TRBJ1-2	ASSQDGQGVQYGYT
TRBV7-6	TRBJ2-2	ASSPLGSGGGGELF
TRBV6-2/TRBV6-3	TRBJ2-3	ASSYPLGGDGTDTQY
TRBV6-1	TRBJ1-2	ASGEVGTLYGYT
TRBV28	TRBJ2-7	ASSVAGVSSYEQY